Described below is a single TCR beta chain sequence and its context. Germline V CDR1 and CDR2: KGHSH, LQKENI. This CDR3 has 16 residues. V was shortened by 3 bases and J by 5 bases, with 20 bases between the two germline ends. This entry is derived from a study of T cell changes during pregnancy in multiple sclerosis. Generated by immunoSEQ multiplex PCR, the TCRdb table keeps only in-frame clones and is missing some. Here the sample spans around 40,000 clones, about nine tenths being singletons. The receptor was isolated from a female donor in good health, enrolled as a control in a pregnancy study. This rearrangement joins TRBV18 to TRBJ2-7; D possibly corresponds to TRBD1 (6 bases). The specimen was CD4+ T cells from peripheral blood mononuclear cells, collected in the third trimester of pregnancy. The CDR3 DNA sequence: TGTGCCAGCTCACCCCAAATGGGACAAGCCAAGAACGAGCAGTACTTC. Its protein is CASSPQMGQAKNEQYF.